This is a list of T cell receptor beta chains from one sample in a study of T and B cells in COVID-19 patients. A single record per CDR3 protein comes from TCRdb applying MiXCR to the multiplex PCR reads. This repertoire shows about 5,000 distinct CDR3 sequences, roughly 26% found once; its top ten account for approximately 10%. The source material was blood. The receptors shown here come from a human donor with active COVID-19. CDR3s include the opening cysteine and the closing phenylalanine or tryptophan. The order of the fields is V gene, clone size, J gene, D gene, CDR3 DNA, CDR3 protein. The D gene is left open where the match is weak. Size tells how often a clone was seen (once, few, many) or the class of an expanded clone, and some rows leave it out.

v_gene: TRBV6-1
abundance: medium-sized
j_gene: TRBJ1-2
d_gene: -
CDR3nt: TGTGCCAGCAGCCCCACGGTAGCGCCGGGCTACACCTTC
CDR3aa: CASSPTVAPGYTF

v_gene: TRBV11-1
abundance: medium-sized
j_gene: TRBJ1-2
d_gene: TRBD1
CDR3nt: TGTGCCAGCAGCTCACAGGGGGCCTCTGGCTACACCTTC
CDR3aa: CASSSQGASGYTF

v_gene: TRBV18
abundance: medium-sized
j_gene: TRBJ2-2
d_gene: TRBD1
CDR3nt: TGTGCCAGCTCACCCGGACAGGTTCGGAACACCGGGGAGCTGTTTTTT
CDR3aa: CASSPGQVRNTGELFF

v_gene: TRBV7-3
abundance: -
j_gene: TRBJ2-1
d_gene: -
CDR3nt: TGTGCCAGCAGCGGGGGACTTGCTTACAATGAGCAGTTCTTC
CDR3aa: CASSGGLAYNEQFF

v_gene: TRBV27
abundance: medium-sized
j_gene: TRBJ2-3
d_gene: TRBD2
CDR3nt: TGTGCCAGCAGGGCGGGAGCAGATACGCAGTATTTT
CDR3aa: CASRAGADTQYF

v_gene: TRBV7-2
abundance: -
j_gene: TRBJ2-7
d_gene: -
CDR3nt: TGTGCCAGCAGGCCCGGGACGAATACCTACGAGCAGTACTTC
CDR3aa: CASRPGTNTYEQYF

v_gene: TRBV29-1
abundance: -
j_gene: TRBJ2-3
d_gene: TRBD2
CDR3nt: TGCAGCGTTTCCCGGACTAGCGGGAGGGGAGATACGCAGTATTTT
CDR3aa: CSVSRTSGRGDTQYF

v_gene: TRBV5-4
abundance: medium-sized
j_gene: TRBJ2-2
d_gene: -
CDR3nt: TGTGCCAGCAGCCCTCAGCGGCTTCTAAACACCGGGGAGCTGTTTTTT
CDR3aa: CASSPQRLLNTGELFF

v_gene: TRBV6-6
abundance: many
j_gene: TRBJ2-7
d_gene: TRBD2
CDR3nt: TGTGCCAGCAGTGTAATACTAGCGGGAGGCCCCCACGAGCAGTACTTC
CDR3aa: CASSVILAGGPHEQYF

v_gene: TRBV7-6
abundance: few
j_gene: TRBJ1-3
d_gene: -
CDR3nt: TGTGCCAGCAGCTTAGGGGGCCCTGGAAACACCATATATTTT
CDR3aa: CASSLGGPGNTIYF

v_gene: TRBV7-9
abundance: medium-sized
j_gene: TRBJ2-7
d_gene: TRBD2
CDR3nt: TGTGCCAGCAGCTCGGGACTAGCGCGGGAGCAGTACTTC
CDR3aa: CASSSGLAREQYF

v_gene: TRBV4-3
abundance: -
j_gene: TRBJ2-3
d_gene: -
CDR3nt: TGCGCCAGCAGCCCTCAAATTGCTTCGGATACGCAGTATTTT
CDR3aa: CASSPQIASDTQYF

v_gene: TRBV12-3/TRBV12-4
abundance: few
j_gene: TRBJ2-6
d_gene: -
CDR3nt: TGTGCCAGCAGTCTAAGCTCTGGGGCCAACGTCCTGACTTTC
CDR3aa: CASSLSSGANVLTF

v_gene: TRBV19
abundance: medium-sized
j_gene: TRBJ2-7
d_gene: -
CDR3nt: TGTGCCAGTAGTTTTTCGTACCGGGACGGCACCTACGAGCAGTACTTC
CDR3aa: CASSFSYRDGTYEQYF

v_gene: TRBV12-3/TRBV12-4
abundance: medium-sized
j_gene: TRBJ2-7
d_gene: TRBD2
CDR3nt: TGTGCCAGCAGCCCCGGGACTAGCGGGAGTTGGGCCTACGAGCAGTACTTC
CDR3aa: CASSPGTSGSWAYEQYF

v_gene: TRBV19
abundance: -
j_gene: TRBJ2-1
d_gene: TRBD2
CDR3nt: TGTGCCAGTAGTGACACCGGGACTAGCGGGGATGAGCAGTTCTTC
CDR3aa: CASSDTGTSGDEQFF

v_gene: TRBV27
abundance: -
j_gene: TRBJ2-3
d_gene: TRBD1
CDR3nt: TGTGCTGCGGACAGGGGGCTACTAGGGCAGAGCACAGATACGCAGTATTTT
CDR3aa: CAADRGLLGQSTDTQYF

v_gene: TRBV5-1
abundance: few
j_gene: TRBJ1-1
d_gene: TRBD1
CDR3nt: TGCGCCAGCAGCCTACAGACAGGGGCAACTGAAGCTTTCTTT
CDR3aa: CASSLQTGATEAFF

v_gene: TRBV10-2
abundance: few
j_gene: TRBJ2-2
d_gene: -
CDR3nt: TGCGCCAGCAGTTTAGGGCCTAACACCGGGGAGCTGTTTTTT
CDR3aa: CASSLGPNTGELFF

v_gene: TRBV18
abundance: medium-sized
j_gene: TRBJ1-4
d_gene: -
CDR3nt: TGTGCCAGCTCACCCGCCAGTCGCCATGAAAAACTGTTTTTT
CDR3aa: CASSPASRHEKLFF

v_gene: TRBV6-5
abundance: medium-sized
j_gene: TRBJ1-2
d_gene: -
CDR3nt: TGTGCCAGCAGTGGGAGCAGGACCGGACGAGGCTACACCTTC
CDR3aa: CASSGSRTGRGYTF

v_gene: TRBV5-6
abundance: medium-sized
j_gene: TRBJ1-2
d_gene: -
CDR3nt: TGTGCCAGCAGCTTAAAAGACTATGGCTACACCTTC
CDR3aa: CASSLKDYGYTF